The rows below give T cell receptor beta chains drawn from one sample of a study of T-cell memory formation after mild COVID-19. TCRdb re-called the 5' RACE reads through MiXCR, storing one row per CDR3 protein. This table holds under 90,000 distinct CDR3 sequences, roughly 14% found once. The sequenced sample was PBMCs or a T cell subset sorted from them (not recorded which). The receptors originated from an adult woman who had mild COVID-19 (a few samples of this study predate the infection). Cell type and time point are not known. The CDR3 runs from the conserved cysteine through the conserved F or W. Each record gives: clone size, J gene, V gene, CDR3 protein. Size values are once, few and many counts, or a class for expanded clones, and some rows have none.

NA | TRBJ2-7 | TRBV7-3 | CASSPTGGAYEQYF
NA | TRBJ1-1 | TRBV12-3/TRBV12-4 | CASSVPWGHTEAFF
NA | TRBJ1-5 | TRBV10-3 | CAISEGGGLGGNQPQHF
NA | TRBJ1-2 | TRBV6-2/TRBV6-3 | CASSPQQGYGYTF
NA | TRBJ2-7 | TRBV20-1 | CSAHQFTGPGEQYF
NA | TRBJ2-6 | TRBV15 | CATSRVPRSGANVLTF
few | TRBJ2-3 | TRBV12-3/TRBV12-4 | CASSFEAITSGYTDTQYF
few | TRBJ2-5 | TRBV2 | CASSEALGIRGTETQYF
NA | TRBJ2-1 | TRBV25-1 | CASSEGRGLNNEQFF
NA | TRBJ2-5 | TRBV7-9 | CASSPWLAGEETQYF
few | TRBJ2-1 | TRBV7-9 | CARREVARENNEQFF
few | TRBJ1-2 | TRBV7-9 | CASSFTATENYGYTF
NA | TRBJ2-1 | TRBV5-1 | CASSPRASGFYNEQFF
NA | TRBJ2-2 | TRBV30 | CAGNRVETGELFF
many | TRBJ2-1 | TRBV7-6 | CASSLVAVGEQFF
NA | TRBJ2-5 | TRBV20-1 | CSAPVQGEGETQYF
NA | TRBJ1-4 | TRBV11-2 | CASSLQESWEKLFF
few | TRBJ2-5 | TRBV5-4 | CASSHQGEQETQYF
many | TRBJ2-1 | TRBV7-9 | CASSLLAGGPEEQFF
few | TRBJ2-7 | TRBV29-1 | CSVELAGGVYEQYF
few | TRBJ2-1 | TRBV24-1 | CATSDLRLASYNEQFF
NA | TRBJ2-7 | TRBV7-2 | CASSFSGRGYEQYF
few | TRBJ2-1 | TRBV12-3/TRBV12-4 | CASTQGIAGPLNEQFF
NA | TRBJ2-7 | TRBV27 | CASSLSRGPYEQYF
few | TRBJ2-7 | TRBV27 | CASGPDRAGFEQYF
NA | TRBJ2-1 | TRBV11-2 | CASSLDLSGYNEQFF
NA | TRBJ2-2 | TRBV5-6 | CASSRRYGRTGELFF
many | TRBJ1-1 | TRBV20-1 | CSARVEGPWGTEAFF
few | TRBJ2-1 | TRBV12-3/TRBV12-4 | CASSPPGGREDEQFF
NA | TRBJ2-4 | TRBV12-3/TRBV12-4 | CASSLGTGGMDIQYF
NA | TRBJ2-7 | TRBV7-9 | CASQLSIGREYEQYF
NA | TRBJ2-1 | TRBV12-3/TRBV12-4 | CASTTDFFNEQFF
NA | TRBJ2-1 | TRBV12-3/TRBV12-4 | CASSPGPGWDNEQFF
few | TRBJ2-1 | TRBV11-2 | CASSHGQGSYEQFF
many | TRBJ2-1 | TRBV7-9 | CASTLDRPEQFF
few | TRBJ2-2 | TRBV12-3/TRBV12-4 | CASRPYTGELFF
few | TRBJ2-3 | TRBV7-9 | CASSAVAGGIADTQYF
few | TRBJ2-1 | TRBV11-3 | CASSPWKDSTDNEQFF
few | TRBJ1-1 | TRBV12-3/TRBV12-4 | CASSSAVDSQNTEAFF
few | TRBJ2-1 | TRBV7-6 | CASSLIGGSYNEQFF
NA | TRBJ2-1 | TRBV7-2 | CASSLWLAGDNEQFF
few | TRBJ1-1 | TRBV12-3/TRBV12-4 | CASSPSREATMNTEAFF
NA | TRBJ1-1 | TRBV6-2/TRBV6-3 | CASSYRTGHPFNTEAFF
few | TRBJ1-5 | TRBV12-5 | CASGLGSNQPQHF
NA | TRBJ1-1 | TRBV7-3 | CASSLLENTEAFF
NA | TRBJ1-1 | TRBV12-3/TRBV12-4 | CASTWGRDTEAFF
NA | TRBJ2-1 | TRBV15 | CATSTPRDSRGLYNEQFF
NA | TRBJ2-3 | TRBV6-2/TRBV6-3 | CASSYSRGLNYFSTDTQYF
NA | TRBJ1-1 | TRBV7-9 | CASSPLGRGITEAFF
few | TRBJ2-5 | TRBV12-3/TRBV12-4 | CASSPHEQSGQETQYF
NA | TRBJ2-3 | TRBV5-1 | CASSVGTATDTQYF
NA | TRBJ2-1 | TRBV4-3 | CASSQTYRGSYNEQFF
NA | TRBJ2-7 | TRBV7-2 | CASTPDLYEQYF
NA | TRBJ2-5 | TRBV4-3 | CASSQGVASGTQYF
NA | TRBJ1-1 | TRBV12-3/TRBV12-4 | CASSWDRDRMNTEAFF
NA | TRBJ2-6 | TRBV27 | CASSFGGANVLTF